This T cell receptor beta chain was recorded in a study of control samples from healthy donors and cancer patients. Trimming took 3 bases from V and 2 from J; bases not matched to a gene: 12. The germline V gene has CDR1 MDHEN and CDR2 SYDVKM. This CDR3 spans 17 amino acids. Profiling relied on immunoSEQ multiplex PCR, and the TCRdb table lists in-frame clones only, not all of them. This sample has under 450,000 clones, with roughly 90% found just once. The chain employs TRBV28 and TRBJ1-2, with 7 bases fitting TRBD1. Sequencing used PBMCs. This TCR was sampled from a man aged 35-49 years with head and neck cancer. The CDR3, as DNA: TGTGCCAGCAGTTTGGGAGGGGGCCGAACCCCGAACTATGGCTACACCTTC. It is translated as CASSLGGGRTPNYGYTF.